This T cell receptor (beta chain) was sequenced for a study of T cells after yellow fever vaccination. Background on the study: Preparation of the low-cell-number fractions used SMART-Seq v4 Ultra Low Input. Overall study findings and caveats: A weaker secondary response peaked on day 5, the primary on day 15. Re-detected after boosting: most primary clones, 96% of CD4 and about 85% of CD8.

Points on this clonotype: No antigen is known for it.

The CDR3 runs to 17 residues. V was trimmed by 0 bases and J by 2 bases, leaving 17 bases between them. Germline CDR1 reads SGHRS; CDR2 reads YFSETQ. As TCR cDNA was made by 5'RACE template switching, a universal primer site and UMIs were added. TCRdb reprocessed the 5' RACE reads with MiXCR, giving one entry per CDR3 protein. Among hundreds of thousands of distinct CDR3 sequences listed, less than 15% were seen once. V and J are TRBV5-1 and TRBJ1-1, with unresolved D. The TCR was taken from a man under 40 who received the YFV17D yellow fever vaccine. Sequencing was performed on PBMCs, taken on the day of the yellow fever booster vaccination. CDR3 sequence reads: CASSLVASPASNTEAFF. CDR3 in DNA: TGCGCCAGCAGCTTGGTGGCATCCCCCGCTAGCAACACTGAAGCTTTCTTT.